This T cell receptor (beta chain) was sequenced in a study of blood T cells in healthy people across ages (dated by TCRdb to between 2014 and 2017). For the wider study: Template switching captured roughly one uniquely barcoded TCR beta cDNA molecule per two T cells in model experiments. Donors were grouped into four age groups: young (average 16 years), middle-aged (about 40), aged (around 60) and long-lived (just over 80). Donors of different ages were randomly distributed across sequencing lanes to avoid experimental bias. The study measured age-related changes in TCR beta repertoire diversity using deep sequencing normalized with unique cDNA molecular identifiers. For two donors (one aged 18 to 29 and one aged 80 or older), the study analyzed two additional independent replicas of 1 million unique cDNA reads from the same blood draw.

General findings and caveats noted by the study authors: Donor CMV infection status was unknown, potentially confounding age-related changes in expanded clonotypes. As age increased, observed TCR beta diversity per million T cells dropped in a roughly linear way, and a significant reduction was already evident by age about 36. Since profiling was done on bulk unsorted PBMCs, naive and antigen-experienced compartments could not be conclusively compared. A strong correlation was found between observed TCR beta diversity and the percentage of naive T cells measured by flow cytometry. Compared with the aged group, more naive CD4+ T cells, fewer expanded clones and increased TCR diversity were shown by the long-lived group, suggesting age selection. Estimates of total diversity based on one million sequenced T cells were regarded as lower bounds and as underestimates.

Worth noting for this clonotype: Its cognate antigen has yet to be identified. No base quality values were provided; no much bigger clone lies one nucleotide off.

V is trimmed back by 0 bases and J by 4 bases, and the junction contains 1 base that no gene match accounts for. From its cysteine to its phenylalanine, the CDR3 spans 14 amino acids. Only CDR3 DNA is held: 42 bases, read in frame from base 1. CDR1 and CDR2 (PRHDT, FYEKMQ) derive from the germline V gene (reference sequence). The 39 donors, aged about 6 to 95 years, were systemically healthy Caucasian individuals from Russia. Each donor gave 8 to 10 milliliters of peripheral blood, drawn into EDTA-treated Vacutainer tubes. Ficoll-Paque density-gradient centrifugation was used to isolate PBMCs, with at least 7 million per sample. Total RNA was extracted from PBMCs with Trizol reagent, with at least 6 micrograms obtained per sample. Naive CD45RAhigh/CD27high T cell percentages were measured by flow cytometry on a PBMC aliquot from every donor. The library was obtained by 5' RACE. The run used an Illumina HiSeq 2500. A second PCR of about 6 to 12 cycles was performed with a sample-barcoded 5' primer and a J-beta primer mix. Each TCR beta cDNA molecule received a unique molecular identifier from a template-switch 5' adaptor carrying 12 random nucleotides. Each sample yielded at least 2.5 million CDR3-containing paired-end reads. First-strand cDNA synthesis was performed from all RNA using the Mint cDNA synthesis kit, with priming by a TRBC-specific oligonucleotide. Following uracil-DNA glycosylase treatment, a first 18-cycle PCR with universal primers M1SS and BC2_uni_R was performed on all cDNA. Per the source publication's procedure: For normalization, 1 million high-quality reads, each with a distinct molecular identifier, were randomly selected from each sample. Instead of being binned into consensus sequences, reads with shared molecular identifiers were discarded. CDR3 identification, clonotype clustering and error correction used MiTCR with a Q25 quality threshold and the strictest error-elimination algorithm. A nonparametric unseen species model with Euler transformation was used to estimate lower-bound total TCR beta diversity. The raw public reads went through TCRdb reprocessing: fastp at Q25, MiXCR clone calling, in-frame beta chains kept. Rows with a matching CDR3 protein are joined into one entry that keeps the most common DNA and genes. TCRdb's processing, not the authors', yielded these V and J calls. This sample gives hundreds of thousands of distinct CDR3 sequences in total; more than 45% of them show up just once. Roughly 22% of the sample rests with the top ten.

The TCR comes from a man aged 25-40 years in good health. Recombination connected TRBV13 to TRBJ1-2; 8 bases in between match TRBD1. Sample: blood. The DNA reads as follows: TGTGCCAGCAGCTTAGGTGGGACAGGCTATGGCTACACCTTC. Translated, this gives CASSLGGTGYGYTF.